This is a list of T cell receptor beta chains from one sample in a study of cytomegalovirus exposure and HLA in healthy donors. Method: immunoSEQ multiplex PCR; TCRdb's copy keeps in-frame clones and lacks some. The data contain 200,000 to 250,000 clones, approximately 80% of them singletons. Material: PBMCs. The receptors originated from a man aged 50 to 60 in good health and CMV-seronegative. Each CDR3 is given without its conserved first and last residue. Only some rows state a clone size, as once, few, many or a class for expanded clones.

V gene: TRBV28; J gene: TRBJ1-2; clone size: -; CDR3 protein: ASSSSRQGATNYGYT
V gene: TRBV27; J gene: TRBJ2-3; clone size: -; CDR3 protein: ASSLVSSVDTQY
V gene: TRBV2; J gene: TRBJ2-5; clone size: -; CDR3 protein: ASSLQGTGETQY
V gene: TRBV7-3; J gene: -; clone size: -; CDR3 protein: ASSKIRRKWAATYEQY
V gene: TRBV9; J gene: TRBJ2-3; clone size: -; CDR3 protein: ASSVSLADTDTQY
V gene: TRBV29-1; J gene: TRBJ1-3; clone size: -; CDR3 protein: SAVTGSGNTIY
V gene: TRBV7-9; J gene: TRBJ2-3; clone size: -; CDR3 protein: ASSDHSGGSTDTQY
V gene: TRBV6-1; J gene: TRBJ2-7; clone size: -; CDR3 protein: ASSETLLFGGDEQY
V gene: TRBV7-9; J gene: TRBJ2-1; clone size: -; CDR3 protein: ASSSGGGREYNEQF
V gene: TRBV27; J gene: TRBJ2-2; clone size: -; CDR3 protein: ASSRQGLNTGELF
V gene: TRBV7-6; J gene: TRBJ2-1; clone size: -; CDR3 protein: ASSRRASGSYYNEQF
V gene: TRBV9; J gene: TRBJ2-3; clone size: few; CDR3 protein: ASSAWTGIDTQY
V gene: TRBV7-9; J gene: TRBJ2-7; clone size: -; CDR3 protein: ASSLSALANYEQY
V gene: TRBV9; J gene: TRBJ2-7; clone size: -; CDR3 protein: ASSVEANRGYEQY
V gene: TRBV7-9; J gene: TRBJ2-7; clone size: -; CDR3 protein: ASSFRGYEQY
V gene: TRBV15; J gene: TRBJ2-7; clone size: -; CDR3 protein: ATSNGTGVLYEQY
V gene: TRBV5-1; J gene: TRBJ2-7; clone size: -; CDR3 protein: ASSFGETYEQY
V gene: TRBV27; J gene: TRBJ2-1; clone size: -; CDR3 protein: ASSLLGTANEQF
V gene: TRBV7-9; J gene: TRBJ1-1; clone size: few; CDR3 protein: ASSLQGRNTEAF
V gene: TRBV5-6; J gene: TRBJ1-6; clone size: -; CDR3 protein: ASSLGGRDSPLH
V gene: TRBV19; J gene: TRBJ2-4; clone size: -; CDR3 protein: ASSSGISNIQY
V gene: TRBV28; J gene: TRBJ1-2; clone size: -; CDR3 protein: ASFSIGSPYYGYT
V gene: TRBV30; J gene: TRBJ2-4; clone size: -; CDR3 protein: AWSVGGANNIQY
V gene: TRBV6-5; J gene: TRBJ2-2; clone size: -; CDR3 protein: ASSWGQGGTGELF
V gene: TRBV19; J gene: TRBJ2-2; clone size: -; CDR3 protein: ASTTGIGELF
V gene: TRBV27; J gene: TRBJ2-4; clone size: once; CDR3 protein: ASTPGGRLAKNIQY
V gene: TRBV5-1; J gene: TRBJ1-1; clone size: -; CDR3 protein: ASSLWQGSTEAF
V gene: TRBV9; J gene: TRBJ2-7; clone size: -; CDR3 protein: ASSREGGYEQY